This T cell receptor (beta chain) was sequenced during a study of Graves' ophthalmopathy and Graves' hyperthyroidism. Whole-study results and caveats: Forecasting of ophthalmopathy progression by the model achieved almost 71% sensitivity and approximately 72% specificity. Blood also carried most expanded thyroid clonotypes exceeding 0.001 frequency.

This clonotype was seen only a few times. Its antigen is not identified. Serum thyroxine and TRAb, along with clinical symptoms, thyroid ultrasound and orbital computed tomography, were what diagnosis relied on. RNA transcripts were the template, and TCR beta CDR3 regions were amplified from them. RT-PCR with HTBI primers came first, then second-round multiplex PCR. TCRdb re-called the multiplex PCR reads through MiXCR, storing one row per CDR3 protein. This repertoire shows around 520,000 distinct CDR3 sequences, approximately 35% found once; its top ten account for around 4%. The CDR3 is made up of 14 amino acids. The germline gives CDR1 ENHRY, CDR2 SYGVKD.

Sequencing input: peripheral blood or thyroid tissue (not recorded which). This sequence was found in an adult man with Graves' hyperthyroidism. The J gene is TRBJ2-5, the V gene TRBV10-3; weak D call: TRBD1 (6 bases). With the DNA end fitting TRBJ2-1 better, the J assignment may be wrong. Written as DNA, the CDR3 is TGTGCCATCAGTGATGGGGGCGCGGACAATGAGCAGTTCTTC. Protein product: CAISDGGADNEQFF.